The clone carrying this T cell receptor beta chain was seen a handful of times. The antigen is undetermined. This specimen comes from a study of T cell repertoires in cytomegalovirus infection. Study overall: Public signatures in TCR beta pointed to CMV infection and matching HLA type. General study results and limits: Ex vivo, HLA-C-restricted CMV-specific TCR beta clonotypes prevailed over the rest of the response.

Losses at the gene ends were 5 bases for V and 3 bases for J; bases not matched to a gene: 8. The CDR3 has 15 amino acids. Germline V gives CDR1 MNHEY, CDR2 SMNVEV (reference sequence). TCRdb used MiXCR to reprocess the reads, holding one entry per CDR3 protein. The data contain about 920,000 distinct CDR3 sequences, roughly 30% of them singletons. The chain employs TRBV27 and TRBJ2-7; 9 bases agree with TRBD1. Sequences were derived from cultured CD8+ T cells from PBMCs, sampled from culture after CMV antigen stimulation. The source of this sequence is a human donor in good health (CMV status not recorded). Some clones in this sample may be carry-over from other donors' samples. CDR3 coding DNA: TGTGCCAGCAGTGTAAACCGGGACAGGGACTACGAGCAGTACTTC. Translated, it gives CASSVNRDRDYEQYF.